The clone carrying this T cell receptor beta chain was picked up one time. This sample was taken from a study of cytomegalovirus exposure and HLA in healthy donors. Here immunoSEQ multiplex PCR was the method, and the copy in TCRdb shows in-frame clones only, minus some. The sample records some 140,000 clones, about 87% being singletons. The CDR3 sequence is 16 residues long. J gave up 2 bases and V 1 base, and 6 bases lay outside the gene matches. Germline V lookup: CDR1 SGHRS, CDR2 YFSETQ. Sequenced input: PBMCs. The receptor comes from a woman under 40 in good health and CMV-seropositive. This rearrangement joins TRBV5-1 to TRBJ2-5; TRBD2 aligns across 9 bases. CDR3 loop: CASSLRRLAGQETQYF. The CDR3, as DNA: TGCGCCAGCAGCTTGAGGCGTCTAGCGGGGCAAGAGACCCAGTACTTC.